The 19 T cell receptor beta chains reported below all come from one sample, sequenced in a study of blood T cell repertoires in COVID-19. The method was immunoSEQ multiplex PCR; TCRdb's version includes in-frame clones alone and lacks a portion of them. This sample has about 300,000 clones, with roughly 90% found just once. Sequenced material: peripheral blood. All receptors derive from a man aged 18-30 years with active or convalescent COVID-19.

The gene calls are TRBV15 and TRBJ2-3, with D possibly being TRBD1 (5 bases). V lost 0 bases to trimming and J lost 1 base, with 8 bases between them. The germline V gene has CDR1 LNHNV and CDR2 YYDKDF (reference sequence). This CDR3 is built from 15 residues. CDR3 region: CATSRESQGTDTQYF. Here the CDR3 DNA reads TGTGCCACCAGCAGAGAGTCACAGGGCACAGATACGCAGTATTTT.

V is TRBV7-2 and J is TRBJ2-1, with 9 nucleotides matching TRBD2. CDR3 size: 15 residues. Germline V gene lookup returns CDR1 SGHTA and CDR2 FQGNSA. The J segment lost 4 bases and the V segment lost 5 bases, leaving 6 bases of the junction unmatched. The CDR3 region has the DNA TGTGCCAGCAGCGACTCGACTAGCGGATACAATGAGCAGTTCTTC. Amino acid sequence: CASSDSTSGYNEQFF.

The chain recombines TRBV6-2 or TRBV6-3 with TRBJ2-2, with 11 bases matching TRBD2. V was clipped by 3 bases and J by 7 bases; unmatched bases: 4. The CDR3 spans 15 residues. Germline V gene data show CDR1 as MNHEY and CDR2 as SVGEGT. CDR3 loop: CASSYSGGAGGELFF. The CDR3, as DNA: TGTGCCAGCAGTTATAGCGGGGGGGCCGGCGGGGAGCTGTTTTTT.

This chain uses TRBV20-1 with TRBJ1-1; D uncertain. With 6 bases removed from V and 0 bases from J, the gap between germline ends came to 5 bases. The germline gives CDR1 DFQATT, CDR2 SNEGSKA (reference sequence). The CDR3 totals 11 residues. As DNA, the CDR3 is TGCAGTGCGCTAGTGAACACTGAAGCTTTCTTT. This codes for CSALVNTEAFF.

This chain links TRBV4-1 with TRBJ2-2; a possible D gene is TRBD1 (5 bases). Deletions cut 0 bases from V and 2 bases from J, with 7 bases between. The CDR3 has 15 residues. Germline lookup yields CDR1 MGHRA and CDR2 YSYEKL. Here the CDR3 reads CASSQERGNTGELFF. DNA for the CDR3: TGCGCCAGCAGCCAAGAAAGGGGAAACACCGGGGAGCTGTTTTTT.

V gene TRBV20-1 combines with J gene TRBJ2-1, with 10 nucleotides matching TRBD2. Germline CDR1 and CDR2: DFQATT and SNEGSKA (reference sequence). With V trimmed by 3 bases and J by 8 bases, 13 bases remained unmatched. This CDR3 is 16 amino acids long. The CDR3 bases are TGCAGTGCTAGTCATCGAGCGGGGGGGACACTCGATGAGCAGTTCTTC. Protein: CSASHRAGGTLDEQFF.

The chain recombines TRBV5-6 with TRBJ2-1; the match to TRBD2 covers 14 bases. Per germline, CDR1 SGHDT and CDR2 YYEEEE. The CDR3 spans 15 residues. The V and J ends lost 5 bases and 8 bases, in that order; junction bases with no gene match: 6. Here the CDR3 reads CASRLTSGGADEQFF. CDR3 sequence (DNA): TGTGCCAGCAGACTGACTAGCGGGGGGGCGGATGAGCAGTTCTTC.

CDR3 coding DNA: TGTGCCAGCAGTTTACGACAGGGTTGGGAGCATTTT. Translating gives CASSLRQGWEHF. The V call is TRBV2, the J call TRBJ1-5, with 7 bases matching TRBD1. V dropped 5 bases and J dropped 14; count of bases not matched to a gene: 9. CDR3 size: 12 residues. Germline CDR1 reads SNHLY; CDR2 reads FYNNEI. Together with reference TRBV2 and TRBJ1-5, the CDR3 gives the full variable domain: EPEVTQTPSHQVTQMGQEVILRCVPISNHLYFYWYRQILGQKVEFLVSFYNNEISEKSEIFDDQFSVERPDGSNFTLKIRSTKLEDSAMYFCASSLRQGWEHFGDGTRLSIL.

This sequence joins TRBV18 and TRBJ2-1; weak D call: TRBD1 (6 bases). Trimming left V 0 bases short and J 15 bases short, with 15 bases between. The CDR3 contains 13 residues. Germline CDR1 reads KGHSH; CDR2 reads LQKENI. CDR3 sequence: CASSPPLTGLGFF. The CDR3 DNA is TGTGCCAGCTCACCACCCCTGACAGGTTTGGGGTTCTTC.

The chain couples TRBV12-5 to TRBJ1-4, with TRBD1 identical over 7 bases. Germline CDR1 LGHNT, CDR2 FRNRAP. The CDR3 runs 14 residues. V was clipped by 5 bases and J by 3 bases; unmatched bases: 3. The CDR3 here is CASGQQGPNEKLFF. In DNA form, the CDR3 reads TGTGCTAGTGGTCAACAGGGGCCTAATGAAAAACTGTTTTTT. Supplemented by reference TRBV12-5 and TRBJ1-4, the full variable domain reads DARVTQTPRHKVTEMGQEVTMRCQPILGHNTVFWYRQTMMQGLELLAYFRNRAPLDDSGMPKDRFSAEMPDATLATLKIQPSEPRDSAVYFCASGQQGPNEKLFFGSGTQLSVL.

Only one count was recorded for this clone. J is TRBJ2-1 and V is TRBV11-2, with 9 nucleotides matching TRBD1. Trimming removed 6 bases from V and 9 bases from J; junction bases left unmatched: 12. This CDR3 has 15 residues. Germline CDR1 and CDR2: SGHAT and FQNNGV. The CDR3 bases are TGTGCCAGCAGATCATTGACCGGGACAGGGATTGAGCAGTTCTTC. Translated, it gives CASRSLTGTGIEQFF.

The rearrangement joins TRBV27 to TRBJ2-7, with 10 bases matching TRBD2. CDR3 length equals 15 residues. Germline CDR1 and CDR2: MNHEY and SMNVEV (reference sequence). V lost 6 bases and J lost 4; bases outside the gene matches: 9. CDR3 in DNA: TGTGCCAGCAGGCCGGGAACTAGCGGGGCTTACGAGCAGTACTTC. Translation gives CASRPGTSGAYEQYF.

CDR3 coding DNA: TGTGCCAGAACCACTCCGGGACAAGAGACCCAGTACTTC. Its protein product is CARTTPGQETQYF. The chain has TRBV19 and TRBJ2-5, with D tentatively TRBD2 (5 bases). V shed 9 bases and J shed 2 bases, with 13 bases lying between them. The CDR3 length is 13 residues. The V gene's germline CDR1 is LNHDA and CDR2 SQIVND (reference sequence).

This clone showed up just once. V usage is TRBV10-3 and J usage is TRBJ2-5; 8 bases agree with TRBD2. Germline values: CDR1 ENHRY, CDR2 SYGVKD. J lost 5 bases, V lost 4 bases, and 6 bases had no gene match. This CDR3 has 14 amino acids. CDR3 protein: CAISATSGGETQYF. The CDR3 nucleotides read TGTGCCATCAGTGCTACTAGCGGAGGGGAGACCCAGTACTTC.

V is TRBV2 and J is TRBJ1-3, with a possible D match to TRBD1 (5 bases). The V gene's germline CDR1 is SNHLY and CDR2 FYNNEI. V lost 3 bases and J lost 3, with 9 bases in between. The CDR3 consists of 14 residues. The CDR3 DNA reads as TGTGCCAGCAGTGATTCAGGGTTTGGAAACACCATATATTTT. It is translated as CASSDSGFGNTIYF.

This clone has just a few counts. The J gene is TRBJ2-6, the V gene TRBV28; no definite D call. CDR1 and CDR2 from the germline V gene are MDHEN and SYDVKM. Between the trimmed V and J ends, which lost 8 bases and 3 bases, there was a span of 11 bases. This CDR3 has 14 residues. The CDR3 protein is CASLDHDGANVLTF. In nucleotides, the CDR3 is TGTGCCAGCCTAGACCACGATGGGGCCAACGTCCTGACTTTC.

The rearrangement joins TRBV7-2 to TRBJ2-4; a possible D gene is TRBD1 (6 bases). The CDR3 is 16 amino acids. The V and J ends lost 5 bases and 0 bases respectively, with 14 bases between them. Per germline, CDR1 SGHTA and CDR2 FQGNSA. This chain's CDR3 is CASSPEWGLAKNIQYF. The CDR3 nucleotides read TGTGCCAGCAGCCCCGAGTGGGGGCTAGCCAAAAACATTCAGTACTTC.

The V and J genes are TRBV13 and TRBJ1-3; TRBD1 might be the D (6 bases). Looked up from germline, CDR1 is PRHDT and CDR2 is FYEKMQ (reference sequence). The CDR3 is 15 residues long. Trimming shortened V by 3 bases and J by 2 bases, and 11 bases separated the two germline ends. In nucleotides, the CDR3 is TGTGCCAGCAGCTTGGGAGACAGGCCTGGAAACACCATATATTTT. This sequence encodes CASSLGDRPGNTIYF.

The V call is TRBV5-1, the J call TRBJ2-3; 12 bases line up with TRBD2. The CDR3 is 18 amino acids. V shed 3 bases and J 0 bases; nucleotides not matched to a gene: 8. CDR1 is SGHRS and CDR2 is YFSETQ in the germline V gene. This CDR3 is CASSSTPGLAGSTDTQYF. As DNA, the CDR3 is TGCGCCAGCAGCTCGACGCCTGGACTAGCGGGGAGCACAGATACGCAGTATTTT.